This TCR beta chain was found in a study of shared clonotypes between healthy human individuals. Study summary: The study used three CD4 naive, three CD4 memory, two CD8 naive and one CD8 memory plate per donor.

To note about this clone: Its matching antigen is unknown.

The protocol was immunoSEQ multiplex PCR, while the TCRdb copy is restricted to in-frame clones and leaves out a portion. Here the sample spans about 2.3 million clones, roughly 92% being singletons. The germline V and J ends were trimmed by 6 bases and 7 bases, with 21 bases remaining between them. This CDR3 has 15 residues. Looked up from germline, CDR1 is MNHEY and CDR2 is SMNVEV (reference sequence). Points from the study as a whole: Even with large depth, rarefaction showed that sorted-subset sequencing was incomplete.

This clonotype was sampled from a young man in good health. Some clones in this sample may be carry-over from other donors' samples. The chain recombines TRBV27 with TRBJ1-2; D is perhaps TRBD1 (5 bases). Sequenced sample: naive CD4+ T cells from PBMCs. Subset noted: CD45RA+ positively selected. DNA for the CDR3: TGTGCCAGCAGCTCCCCCTTCCAGGGTGCGGGTGGCTACACCTTC. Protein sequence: CASSSPFQGAGGYTF.